The source of this T cell receptor (beta chain) is a study of blood T cell repertoires in COVID-19. Across the whole study: The analysed material was cDNA or gDNA that came from T cells, B-cell-depleted T cells, or PBMCs.

Those who participated ranged in age from about 18 to 89 years and resided in about two dozen US areas. Participant-reported clinical history was the basis for cohort assignment. J lost 7 bases, V lost 5 bases, and 6 bases had no gene match. From germline, CDR1 is MNHEY and CDR2 SMNVEV (reference sequence). The CDR3 runs to 16 residues. Original analysis: By means of reference gene primer amplification, nucleated cell counts were estimated. Clones were sequenced by immunoSEQ multiplex PCR, and TCRdb holds only the in-frame ones, with some missing. V and J calls and clone size follow that table, whereas D and trimming were derived from the DNA. The sample carries about 260,000 clones, about nine tenths recorded once.

The TCR sequence derives from a woman aged 40 to 55 with acute COVID-19. The material sequenced was PBMCs or T cells enriched from blood (not recorded which). The chain links TRBV27 to TRBJ2-1; 15 bases are shared with TRBD2. CDR3 residues: CASSPSGTSGRNEQFF. In DNA, the CDR3 is TGTGCCAGCAGTCCCTCCGGGACTAGCGGGAGGAATGAGCAGTTCTTC.